Sequencing of this T cell receptor beta chain was carried out in a study of spatial heterogeneity in lung cancer. TCRdb reanalysed the 5' RACE reads using MiXCR and keeps one entry per CDR3 protein. Altogether approximately 50,000 distinct CDR3 sequences are present, around 6.7% being singletons, with the ten largest covering approximately 40%. This clonotype has ten or more counts. Time point here: blood at routine non-recurrence follow-up after resection. Without sorting, whole RNA was sequenced from tumor, nontumor lung or frozen PBMC. Trimming removed 4 bases at V and 4 bases at J, with 11 bases between. The germline gives CDR1 SGHRS, CDR2 YFSETQ. The CDR3 has 13 amino acids.

Sequencing used PBMCs, obtained at follow-up. This TCR was sampled from a female donor with early-stage non-small cell lung cancer. The V call is TRBV5-1, the J call TRBJ2-5, with a possible D match to TRBD2 (6 bases). The CDR3 sequence: CASSVDYGETQYF. CDR3 nucleotides: TGCGCCAGCAGCGTGGACTATGGAGAGACCCAGTACTTC.